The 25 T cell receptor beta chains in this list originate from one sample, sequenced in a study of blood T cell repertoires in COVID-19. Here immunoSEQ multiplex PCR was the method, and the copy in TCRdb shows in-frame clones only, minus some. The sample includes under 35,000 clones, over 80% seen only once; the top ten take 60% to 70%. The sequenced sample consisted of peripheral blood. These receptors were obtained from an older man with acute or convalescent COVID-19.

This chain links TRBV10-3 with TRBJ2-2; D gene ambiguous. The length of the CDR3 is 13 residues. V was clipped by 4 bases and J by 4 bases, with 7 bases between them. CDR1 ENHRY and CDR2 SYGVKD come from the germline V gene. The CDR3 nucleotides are TGTGCCATCAGTGGACTGACCACCGGGGAGCTGTTTTTT. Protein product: CAISGLTTGELFF.

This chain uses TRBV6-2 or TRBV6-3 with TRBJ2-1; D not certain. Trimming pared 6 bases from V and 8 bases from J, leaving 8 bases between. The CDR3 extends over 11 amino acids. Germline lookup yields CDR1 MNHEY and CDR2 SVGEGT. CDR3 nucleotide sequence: TGTGCCAGCAGCCACGGAGATGAGCAGTTCTTC. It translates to CASSHGDEQFF.

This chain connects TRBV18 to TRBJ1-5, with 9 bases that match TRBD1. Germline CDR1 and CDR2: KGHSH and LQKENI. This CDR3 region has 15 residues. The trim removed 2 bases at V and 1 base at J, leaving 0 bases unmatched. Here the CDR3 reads CASSPGTGSNQPQHF. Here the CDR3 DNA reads TGTGCCAGCTCACCAGGGACAGGGAGCAATCAGCCCCAGCATTTT.

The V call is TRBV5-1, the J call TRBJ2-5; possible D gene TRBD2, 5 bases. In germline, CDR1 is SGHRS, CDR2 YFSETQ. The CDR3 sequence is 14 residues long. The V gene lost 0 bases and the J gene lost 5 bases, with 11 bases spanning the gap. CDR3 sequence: CASSLDTPGETQYF. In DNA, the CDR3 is TGCGCCAGCAGCTTGGACACACCGGGGGAGACCCAGTACTTC.

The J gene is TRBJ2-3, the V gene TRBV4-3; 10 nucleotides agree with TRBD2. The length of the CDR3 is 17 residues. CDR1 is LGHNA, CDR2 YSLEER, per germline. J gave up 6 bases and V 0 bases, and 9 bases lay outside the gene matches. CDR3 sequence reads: CASSQDSASGRADTQYF. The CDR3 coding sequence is TGCGCCAGCAGCCAAGATAGTGCTAGCGGGAGAGCGGATACGCAGTATTTT.

CDR3 sequence reads: CASSYSTPHTGPSYEQYF. CDR3 nucleotide sequence: TGTGCCAGCAGTTACTCGACGCCCCACACGGGTCCCTCCTACGAGCAGTACTTC. The rearrangement links TRBV6-7 to TRBJ2-7, with D hard to call. TRBV6-7 has ORF status, its function being uncertain. CDR3 size: 18 residues. With 0 bases removed from V and 0 bases from J, the gap between germline ends came to 18 bases.

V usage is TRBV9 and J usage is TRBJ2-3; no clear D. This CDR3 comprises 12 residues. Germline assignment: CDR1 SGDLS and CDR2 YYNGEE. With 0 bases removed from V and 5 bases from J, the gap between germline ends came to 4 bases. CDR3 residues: CASSVGVDTQYF. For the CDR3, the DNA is TGTGCCAGCAGCGTAGGAGTAGATACGCAGTATTTT.

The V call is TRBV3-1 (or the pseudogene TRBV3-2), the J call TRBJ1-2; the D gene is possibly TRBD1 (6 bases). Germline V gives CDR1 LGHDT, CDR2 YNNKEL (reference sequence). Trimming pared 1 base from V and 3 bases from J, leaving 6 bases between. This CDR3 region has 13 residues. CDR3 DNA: TGTGCCAGCAGCCAAGCAGGGGACTATGGCTACACCTTC. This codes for CASSQAGDYGYTF.

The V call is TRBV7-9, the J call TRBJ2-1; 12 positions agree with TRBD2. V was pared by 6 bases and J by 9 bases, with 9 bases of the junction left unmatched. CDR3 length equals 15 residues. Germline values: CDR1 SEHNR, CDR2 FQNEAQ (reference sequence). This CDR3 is CASSIGTSGLTEQFF. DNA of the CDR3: TGTGCCAGCAGTATCGGGACTAGCGGGCTTACTGAGCAGTTCTTC. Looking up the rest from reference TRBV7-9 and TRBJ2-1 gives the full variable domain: DTGVSQNPRHKITKRGQNVTFRCDPISEHNRLYWYRQTLGQGPEFLTYFQNEAQLEKSRLLSDRFSAERPKGSFSTLEIQRTEQGDSAMYLCASSIGTSGLTEQFFGPGTRLTVL.

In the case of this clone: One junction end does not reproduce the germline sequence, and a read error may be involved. The CDR3 loop reads CASSPGTRGERVF. CDR3 nucleotide sequence: TGTGCCAGCTCACCCGGGACAAGGGGTGAAAGGGTTTTT. This chain uses TRBV18 with TRBJ1-4, with D possibly being TRBD1 (6 bases). The V gene's germline CDR1 is KGHSH and CDR2 LQKENI. The CDR3 extends over 13 amino acids.

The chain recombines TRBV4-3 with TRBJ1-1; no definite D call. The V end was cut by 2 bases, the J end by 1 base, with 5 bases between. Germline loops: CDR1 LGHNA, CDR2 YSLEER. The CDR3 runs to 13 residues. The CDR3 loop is CASSQRSNTEAFF. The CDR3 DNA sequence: TGCGCCAGCAGCCAACGTTCGAACACTGAAGCTTTCTTT.

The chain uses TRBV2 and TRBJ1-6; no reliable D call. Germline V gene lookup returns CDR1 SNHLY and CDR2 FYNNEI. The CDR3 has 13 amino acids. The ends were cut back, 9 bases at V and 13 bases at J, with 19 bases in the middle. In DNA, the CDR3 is TGTGCCAGTAACCACGGGGAAGCGAGGCCCCTCCACTTT. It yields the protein CASNHGEARPLHF.

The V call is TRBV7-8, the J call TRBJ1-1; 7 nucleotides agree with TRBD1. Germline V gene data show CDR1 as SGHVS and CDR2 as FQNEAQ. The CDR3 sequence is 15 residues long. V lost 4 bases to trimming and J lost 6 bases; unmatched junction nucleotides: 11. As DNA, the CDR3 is TGTGCCAGCAGCTCGCAAACAGGGGAATGGCCTGAAGCTTTCTTT. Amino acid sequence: CASSSQTGEWPEAFF.

CDR3 sequence (DNA): TGTGCCAGCAGCTTAGTAGCGGGGGCGGGGAATGAGCAGTTCTTC. It yields the protein CASSLVAGAGNEQFF. The rearrangement joins TRBV7-2 to TRBJ2-1; 9 bases line up with TRBD2. The V gene end was trimmed by 1 base and the J gene end by 7 bases; junction bases not matched to a gene: 5. CDR3 size: 15 residues. Looked up from germline, CDR1 is SGHTA and CDR2 is FQGNSA.

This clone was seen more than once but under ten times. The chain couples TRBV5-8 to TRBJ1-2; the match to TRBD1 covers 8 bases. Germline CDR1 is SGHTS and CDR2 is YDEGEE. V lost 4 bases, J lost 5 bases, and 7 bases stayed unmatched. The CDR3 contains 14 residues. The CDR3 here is CASSRGQEGYGYTF. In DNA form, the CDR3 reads TGTGCCAGCAGCCGGGGACAGGAGGGGTATGGCTACACCTTC.

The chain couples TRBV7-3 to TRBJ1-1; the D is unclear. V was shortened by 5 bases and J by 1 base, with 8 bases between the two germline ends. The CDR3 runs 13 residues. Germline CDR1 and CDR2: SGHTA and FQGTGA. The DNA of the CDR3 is TGTGCCAGCAGCGCGGGCACGAACACTGAAGCTTTCTTT. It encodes CASSAGTNTEAFF.

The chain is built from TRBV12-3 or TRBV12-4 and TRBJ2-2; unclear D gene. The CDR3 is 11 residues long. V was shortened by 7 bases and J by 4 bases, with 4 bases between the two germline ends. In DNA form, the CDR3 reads TGTGCCAGCATCTTCACCGGGGAGCTGTTTTTT. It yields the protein CASIFTGELFF.

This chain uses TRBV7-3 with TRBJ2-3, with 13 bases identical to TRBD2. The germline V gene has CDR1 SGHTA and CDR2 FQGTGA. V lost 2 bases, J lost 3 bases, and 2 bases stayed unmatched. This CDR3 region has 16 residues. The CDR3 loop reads CASSLGLAGDTDTQYF. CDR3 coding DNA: TGTGCCAGCAGCTTAGGACTAGCGGGAGATACAGATACGCAGTATTTT.

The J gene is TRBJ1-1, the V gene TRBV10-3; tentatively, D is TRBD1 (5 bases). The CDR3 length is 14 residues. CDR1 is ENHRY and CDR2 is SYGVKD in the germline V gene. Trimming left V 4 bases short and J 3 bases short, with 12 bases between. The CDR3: CAISAREVDTEAFF. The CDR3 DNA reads TGTGCCATCAGTGCCAGGGAGGTTGACACTGAAGCTTTCTTT.

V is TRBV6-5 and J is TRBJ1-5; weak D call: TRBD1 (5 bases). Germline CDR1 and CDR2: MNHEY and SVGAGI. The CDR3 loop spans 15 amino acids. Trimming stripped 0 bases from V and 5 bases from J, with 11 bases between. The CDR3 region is CASSYSMQGDQPQHF. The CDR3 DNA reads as TGTGCCAGCAGTTACTCGATGCAGGGTGATCAGCCCCAGCATTTT.

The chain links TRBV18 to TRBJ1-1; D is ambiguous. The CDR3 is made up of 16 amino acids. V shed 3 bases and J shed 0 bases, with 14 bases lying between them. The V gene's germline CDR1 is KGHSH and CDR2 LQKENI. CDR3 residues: CASSPPGLTVNTEAFF. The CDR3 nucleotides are TGTGCCAGCTCACCCCCGGGTTTGACGGTGAACACTGAAGCTTTCTTT. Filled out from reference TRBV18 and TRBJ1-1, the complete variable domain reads NAGVMQNPRHLVRRRGQEARLRCSPMKGHSHVYWYRQLPEEGLKFMVYLQKENIIDESGMPKERFSAEFPKEGPSILRIQQVVRGDSAAYFCASSPPGLTVNTEAFFGQGTRLTVV.

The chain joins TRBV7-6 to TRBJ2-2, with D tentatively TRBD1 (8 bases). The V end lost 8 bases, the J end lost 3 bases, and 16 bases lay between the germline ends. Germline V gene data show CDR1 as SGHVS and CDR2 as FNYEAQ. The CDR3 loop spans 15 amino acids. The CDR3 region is CASSGQGGYTGELFF. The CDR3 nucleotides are TGTGCCAGCTCTGGACAGGGAGGGTACACCGGGGAGCTGTTTTTT.

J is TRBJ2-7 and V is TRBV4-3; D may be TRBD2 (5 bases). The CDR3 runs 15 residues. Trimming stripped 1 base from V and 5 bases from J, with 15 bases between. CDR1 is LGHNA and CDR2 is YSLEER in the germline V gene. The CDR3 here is CASSQASGSRHEQYF. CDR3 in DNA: TGCGCCAGCAGCCAAGCCTCGGGGAGCCGGCACGAGCAGTACTTC.

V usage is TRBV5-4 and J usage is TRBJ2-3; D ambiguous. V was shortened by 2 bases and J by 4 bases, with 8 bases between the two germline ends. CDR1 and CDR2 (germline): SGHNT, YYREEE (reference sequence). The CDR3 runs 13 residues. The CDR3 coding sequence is TGTGCCAGCAGCTTTGATAGCCCAGATACGCAGTATTTT. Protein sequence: CASSFDSPDTQYF.

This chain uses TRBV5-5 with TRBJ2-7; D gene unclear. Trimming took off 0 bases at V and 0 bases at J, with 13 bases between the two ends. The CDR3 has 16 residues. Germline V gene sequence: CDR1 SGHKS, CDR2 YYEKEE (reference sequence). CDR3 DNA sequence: TGTGCCAGCAGCTTGGGCCCCGGGTTTTTCTCCTACGAGCAGTACTTC. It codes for CASSLGPGFFSYEQYF.